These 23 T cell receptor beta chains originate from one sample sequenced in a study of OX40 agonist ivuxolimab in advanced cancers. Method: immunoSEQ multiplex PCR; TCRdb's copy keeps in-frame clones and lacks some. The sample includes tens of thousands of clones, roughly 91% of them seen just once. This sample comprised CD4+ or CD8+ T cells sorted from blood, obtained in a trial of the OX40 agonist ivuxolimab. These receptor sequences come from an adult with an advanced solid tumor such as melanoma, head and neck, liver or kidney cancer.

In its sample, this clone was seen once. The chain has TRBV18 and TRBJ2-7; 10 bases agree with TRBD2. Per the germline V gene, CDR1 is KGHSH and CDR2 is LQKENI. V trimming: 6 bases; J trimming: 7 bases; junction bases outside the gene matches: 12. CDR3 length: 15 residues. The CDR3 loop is CASSPGLAGDKEQYF. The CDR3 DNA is TGTGCCAGCTCCCCGGGCCTAGCGGGGGACAAGGAGCAGTACTTC.

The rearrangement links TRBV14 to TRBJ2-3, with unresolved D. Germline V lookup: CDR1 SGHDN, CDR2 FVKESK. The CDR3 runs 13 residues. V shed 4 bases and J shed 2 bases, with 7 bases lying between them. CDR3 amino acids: CASSRFDTDTQYF. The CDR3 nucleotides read TGTGCCAGCAGCCGCTTTGACACAGATACGCAGTATTTT.

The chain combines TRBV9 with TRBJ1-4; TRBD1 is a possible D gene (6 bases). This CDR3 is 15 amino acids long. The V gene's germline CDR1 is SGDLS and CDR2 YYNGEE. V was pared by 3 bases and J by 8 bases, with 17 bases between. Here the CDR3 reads CASSERIGGGEKLFF. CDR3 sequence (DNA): TGTGCCAGCAGCGAGAGGATAGGGGGAGGGGAAAAACTGTTTTTT.

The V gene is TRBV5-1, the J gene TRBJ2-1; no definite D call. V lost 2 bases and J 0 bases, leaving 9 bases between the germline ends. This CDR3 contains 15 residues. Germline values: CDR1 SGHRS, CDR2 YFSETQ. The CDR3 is CASSFMGNSYNEQFF. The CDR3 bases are TGCGCCAGCAGCTTTATGGGTAACTCCTACAATGAGCAGTTCTTC. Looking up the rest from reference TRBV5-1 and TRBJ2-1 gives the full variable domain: KAGVTQTPRYLIKTRGQQVTLSCSPISGHRSVSWYQQTPGQGLQFLFEYFSETQRNKGNFPGRFSGRQFSNSRSEMNVSTLELGDSALYLCASSFMGNSYNEQFFGPGTRLTVL.

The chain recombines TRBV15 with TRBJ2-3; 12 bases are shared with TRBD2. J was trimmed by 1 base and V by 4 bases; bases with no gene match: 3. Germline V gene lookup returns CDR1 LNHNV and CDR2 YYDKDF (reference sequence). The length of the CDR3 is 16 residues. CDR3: CATSTRLAGGTDTQYF. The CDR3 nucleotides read TGTGCCACCAGCACCCGACTAGCGGGGGGCACAGATACGCAGTATTTT. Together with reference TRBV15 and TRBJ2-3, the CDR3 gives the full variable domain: DAMVIQNPRYQVTQFGKPVTLSCSQTLNHNVMYWYQQKSSQAPKLLFHYYDKDFNNEADTPDNFQSRRPNTSFCFLDIRSPGLGDTAMYLCATSTRLAGGTDTQYFGPGTRLTVL.

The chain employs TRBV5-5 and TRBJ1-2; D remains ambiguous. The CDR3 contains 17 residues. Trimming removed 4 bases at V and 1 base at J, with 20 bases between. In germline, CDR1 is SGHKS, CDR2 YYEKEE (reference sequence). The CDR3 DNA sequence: TGTGCCAGCAGCCACCGTCGGGGAGGGCGCTATAACTATGGCTACACCTTC. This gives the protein CASSHRRGGRYNYGYTF.

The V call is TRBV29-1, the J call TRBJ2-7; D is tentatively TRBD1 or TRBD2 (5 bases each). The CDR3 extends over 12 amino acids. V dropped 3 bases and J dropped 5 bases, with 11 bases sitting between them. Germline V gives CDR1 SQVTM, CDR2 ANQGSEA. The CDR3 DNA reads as TGCAGCGTTGATGGGGGTGTCGACGAGCAGTACTTC. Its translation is CSVDGGVDEQYF.

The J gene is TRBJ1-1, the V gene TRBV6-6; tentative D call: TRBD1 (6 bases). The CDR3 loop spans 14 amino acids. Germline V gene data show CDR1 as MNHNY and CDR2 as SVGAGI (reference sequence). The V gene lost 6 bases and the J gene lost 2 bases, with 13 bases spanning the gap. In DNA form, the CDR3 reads TGTGCCAGCAGACAACAGGGTAGAAACACTGAAGCTTTCTTT. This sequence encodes CASRQQGRNTEAFF.

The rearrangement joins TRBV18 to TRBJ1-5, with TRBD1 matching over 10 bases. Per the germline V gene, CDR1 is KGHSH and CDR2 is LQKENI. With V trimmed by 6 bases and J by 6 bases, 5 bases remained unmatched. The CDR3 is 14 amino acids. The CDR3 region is CASSRDRGGQPQHF. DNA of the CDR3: TGTGCCAGCTCGCGGGACAGGGGAGGTCAGCCCCAGCATTTT.

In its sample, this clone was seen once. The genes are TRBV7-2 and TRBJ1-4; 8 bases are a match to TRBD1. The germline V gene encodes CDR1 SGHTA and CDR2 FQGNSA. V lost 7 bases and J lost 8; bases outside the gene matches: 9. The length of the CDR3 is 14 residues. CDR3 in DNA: TGTGCCAGCACCTACGACAGGGGCGGCGAAAAACTGTTTTTT. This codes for CASTYDRGGEKLFF.

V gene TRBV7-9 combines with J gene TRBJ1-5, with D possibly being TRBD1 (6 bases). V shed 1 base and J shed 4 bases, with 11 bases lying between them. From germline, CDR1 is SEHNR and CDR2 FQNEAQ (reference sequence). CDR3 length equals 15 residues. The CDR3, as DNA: TGTGCCAGCAGCTTAGTCGGGGGGCAGAATCAGCCCCAGCATTTT. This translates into CASSLVGGQNQPQHF.

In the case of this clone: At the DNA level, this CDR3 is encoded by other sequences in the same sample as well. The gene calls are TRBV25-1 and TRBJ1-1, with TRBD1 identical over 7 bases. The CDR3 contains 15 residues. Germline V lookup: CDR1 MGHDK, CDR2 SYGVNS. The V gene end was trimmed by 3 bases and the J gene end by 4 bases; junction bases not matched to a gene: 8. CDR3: CASSEPNRGSTEAFF. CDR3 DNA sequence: TGTGCCAGCAGTGAGCCCAACAGGGGCAGCACTGAAGCTTTCTTT. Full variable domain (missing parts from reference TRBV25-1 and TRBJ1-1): EADIYQTPRYLVIGTGKKITLECSQTMGHDKMYWYQQDPGMELHLIHYSYGVNSTEKGDLSSESTVSRIRTEHFPLTLESARPSHTSQYLCASSEPNRGSTEAFFGQGTRLTVV.

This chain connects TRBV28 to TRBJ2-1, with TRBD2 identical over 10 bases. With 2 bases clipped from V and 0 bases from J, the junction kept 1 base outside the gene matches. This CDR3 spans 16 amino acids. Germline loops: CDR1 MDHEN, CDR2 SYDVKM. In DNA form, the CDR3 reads TGTGCCAGCAGTTTACCTAGCGGGGGCTCCTACAATGAGCAGTTCTTC. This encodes CASSLPSGGSYNEQFF.

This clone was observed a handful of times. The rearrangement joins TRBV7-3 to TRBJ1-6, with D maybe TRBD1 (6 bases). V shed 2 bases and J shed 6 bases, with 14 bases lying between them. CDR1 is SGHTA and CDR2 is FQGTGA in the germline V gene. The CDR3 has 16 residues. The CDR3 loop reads CASSLPGQLINSPLHF. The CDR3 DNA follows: TGTGCCAGCAGCTTACCCGGACAGCTTATTAATTCACCCCTCCACTTT. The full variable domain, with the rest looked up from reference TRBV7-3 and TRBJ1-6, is GAGVSQTPSNKVTEKGKYVELRCDPISGHTALYWYRQSLGQGPEFLIYFQGTGAADDSGLPNDRFFAVRPEGSVSTLKIQRTERGDSAVYLCASSLPGQLINSPLHFGNGTRLTVT.

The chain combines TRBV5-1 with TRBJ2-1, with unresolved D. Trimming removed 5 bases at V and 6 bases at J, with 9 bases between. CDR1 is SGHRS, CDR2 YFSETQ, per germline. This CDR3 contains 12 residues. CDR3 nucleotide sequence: TGCGCCAGCAGTTCTCAACTCAATGAGCAGTTCTTC. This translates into CASSSQLNEQFF.

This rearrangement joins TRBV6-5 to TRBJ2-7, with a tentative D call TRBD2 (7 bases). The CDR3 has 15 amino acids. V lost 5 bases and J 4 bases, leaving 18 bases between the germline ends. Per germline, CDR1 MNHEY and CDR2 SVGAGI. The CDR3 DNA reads TGTGCCAGCAGTAACCCGGGGGAGGGGGGATACGAGCAGTACTTC. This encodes CASSNPGEGGYEQYF.

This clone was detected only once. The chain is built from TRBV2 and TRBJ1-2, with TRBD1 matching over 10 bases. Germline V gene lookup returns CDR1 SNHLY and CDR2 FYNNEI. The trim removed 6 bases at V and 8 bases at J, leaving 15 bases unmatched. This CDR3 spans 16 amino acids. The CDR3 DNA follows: TGTGCCAGCAGCGGCGACCATGCGACAGGGGGCAGGGGCTACACCTTC. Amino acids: CASSGDHATGGRGYTF. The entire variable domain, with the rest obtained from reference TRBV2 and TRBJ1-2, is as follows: EPEVTQTPSHQVTQMGQEVILRCVPISNHLYFYWYRQILGQKVEFLVSFYNNEISEKSEIFDDQFSVERPDGSNFTLKIRSTKLEDSAMYFCASSGDHATGGRGYTFGSGTRLTVV.

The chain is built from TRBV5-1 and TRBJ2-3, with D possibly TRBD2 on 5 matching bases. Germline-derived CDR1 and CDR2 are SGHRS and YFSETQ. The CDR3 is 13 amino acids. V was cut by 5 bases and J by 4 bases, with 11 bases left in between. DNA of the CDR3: TGCGCCAGCAGTCAGGACTCCTCAGATACGCAGTATTTT. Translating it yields CASSQDSSDTQYF.

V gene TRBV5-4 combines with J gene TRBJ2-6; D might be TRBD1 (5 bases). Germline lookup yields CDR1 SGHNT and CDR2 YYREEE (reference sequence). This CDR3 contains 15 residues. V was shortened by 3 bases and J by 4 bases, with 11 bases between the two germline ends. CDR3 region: CASSSQGSGANVLTF. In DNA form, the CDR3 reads TGTGCCAGCAGCTCCCAGGGATCCGGGGCCAACGTCCTGACTTTC. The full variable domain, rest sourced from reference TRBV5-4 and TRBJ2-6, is ETGVTQSPTHLIKTRGQQVTLRCSSQSGHNTVSWYQQALGQGPQFIFQYYREEENGRGNFPPRFSGLQFPNYSSELNVNALELDDSALYLCASSSQGSGANVLTFGAGSRLTVL.

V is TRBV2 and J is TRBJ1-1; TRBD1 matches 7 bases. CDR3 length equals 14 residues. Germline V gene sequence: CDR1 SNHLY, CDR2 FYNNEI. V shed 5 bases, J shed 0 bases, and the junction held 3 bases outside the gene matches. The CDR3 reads CASSYRGLNTEAFF. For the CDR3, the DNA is TGTGCCAGCAGTTACAGGGGCCTGAACACTGAAGCTTTCTTT.

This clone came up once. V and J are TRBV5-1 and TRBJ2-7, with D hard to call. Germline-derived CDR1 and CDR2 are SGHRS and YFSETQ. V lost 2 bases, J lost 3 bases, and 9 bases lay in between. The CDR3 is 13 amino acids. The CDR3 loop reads CASSFESNYEQYF. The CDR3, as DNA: TGCGCCAGCAGCTTTGAATCAAACTACGAGCAGTACTTC. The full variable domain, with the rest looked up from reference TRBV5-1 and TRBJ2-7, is KAGVTQTPRYLIKTRGQQVTLSCSPISGHRSVSWYQQTPGQGLQFLFEYFSETQRNKGNFPGRFSGRQFSNSRSEMNVSTLELGDSALYLCASSFESNYEQYFGPGTRLTVT.

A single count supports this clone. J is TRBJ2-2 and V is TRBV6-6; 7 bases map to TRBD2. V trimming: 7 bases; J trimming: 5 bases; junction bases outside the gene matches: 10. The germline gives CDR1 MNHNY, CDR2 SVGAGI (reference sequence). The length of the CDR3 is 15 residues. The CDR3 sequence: CASIPGASGTGELFF. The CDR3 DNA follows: TGTGCCAGCATCCCCGGAGCTAGCGGAACCGGGGAGCTGTTTTTT.

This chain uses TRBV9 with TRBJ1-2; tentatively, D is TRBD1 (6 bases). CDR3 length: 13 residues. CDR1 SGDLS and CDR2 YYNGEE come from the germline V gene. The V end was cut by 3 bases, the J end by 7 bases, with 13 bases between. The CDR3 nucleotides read TGTGCCAGCAGCGGACTGACAGGAGTTGGCTACACCTTC. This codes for CASSGLTGVGYTF.